Given below is one TCR beta chain in context. With 2 bases removed from V and 0 bases from J, the gap between germline ends came to 8 bases. This CDR3 has 14 residues. The V gene's germline CDR1 is GTSNPN and CDR2 SVGIG (reference sequence). The sample belongs to a study of T cell responses to AZD1222 COVID-19 vaccine. Produced via immunoSEQ multiplex PCR; TCRdb's table is partial and in-frame only. The top ten clones hold around 1.5% of a sample with 150,000 to 200,000 clones, 80% to 95% of them seen once. This material consisted of peripheral blood, taken on day 0 of AZD1222 vaccination. The chain employs TRBV30 and TRBJ1-5, with D hard to call. The receptor was derived from an adult in good health. The CDR3 reads CAWSNTHSNQPQHF. CDR3 sequence (DNA): TGTGCCTGGAGTAACACACATAGCAATCAGCCCCAGCATTTT.